This T cell receptor (beta chain) was documented in a study of shared clonotypes between healthy human individuals. Germline V gene lookup returns CDR1 SQVTM and CDR2 ANQGSEA. The CDR3 totals 17 residues. V dropped 0 bases and J dropped 5; count of bases not matched to a gene: 7. Sequenced by immunoSEQ multiplex PCR; TCRdb stores in-frame clones only, minus some. The sample records more than 2 million clones, approximately 92% being singletons. Cells designated naive CD8 were CD45RO-negative and were positively selected for CCR7, with terminally differentiated effector memory CD45RA+ cells excluded. The chain has TRBV29-1 and TRBJ2-2; 12 bases map to TRBD1. The sample was naive CD8+ T cells from PBMCs. The TCR sequence derives from a man between 18 and 29 years old in good health. Some clones in this sample may be carry-over from other donors' samples. The CDR3 coding sequence is TGCAGCGTTGAAGATGAGGGACAGGGGGCGGGGACCGGGGAGCTGTTTTTT. Encoded protein: CSVEDEGQGAGTGELFF.